The 22 T cell receptor beta chains in this list originate from one sample, sequenced in a study of blood T cell repertoires in COVID-19. Clones were sequenced by immunoSEQ multiplex PCR, and TCRdb holds only the in-frame ones, with some missing. The repertoire holds about 18,000 clones, roughly 88% seen once, with 9.8% in the top ten. The source material was peripheral blood. All receptors derive from a man aged 35 to 55 with active COVID-19.

CDR3 region: CASSLVKQGSDSPLHF. In DNA, the CDR3 is TGCGCCAGCAGCTTGGTTAAACAGGGTTCGGATTCACCCCTCCACTTT. The chain employs TRBV5-1 and TRBJ1-6; D might be TRBD1 (6 bases). V lost 0 bases and J 8 bases, leaving 15 bases between the germline ends. CDR1 is SGHRS and CDR2 is YFSETQ in the germline V gene. The CDR3 is 16 amino acids.

The rearrangement uses TRBV27 and TRBJ1-5, with 8 bases matching TRBD1. CDR3 size: 18 residues. Losses at the gene ends were 6 bases for V and 4 bases for J; bases not matched to a gene: 17. Germline loops: CDR1 MNHEY, CDR2 SMNVEV (reference sequence). The CDR3 DNA reads as TGTGCCAGCAGCGACAGGGGATCGTTTATCGGCGCTAATCAGCCCCAGCATTTT. This encodes CASSDRGSFIGANQPQHF.

V is TRBV7-6 and J is TRBJ2-3; TRBD2 aligns across 11 bases. From germline, CDR1 is SGHVS and CDR2 FNYEAQ. The CDR3 loop spans 16 amino acids. V lost 5 bases to trimming and J lost 2 bases; unmatched junction nucleotides: 6. This CDR3 is CASSPRLAGSTDTQYF. CDR3 nucleotides: TGTGCCAGCAGCCCTCGACTAGCGGGGTCCACAGATACGCAGTATTTT.

The chain carries TRBV2 and TRBJ1-5; 11 nucleotides agree with TRBD1. Germline V lookup: CDR1 SNHLY, CDR2 FYNNEI. The trim removed 8 bases at V and 4 bases at J, leaving 1 base unmatched. This CDR3 comprises 13 residues. CDR3 DNA: TGTGCCAGCGGACAGGGGGCTAATCAGCCCCAGCATTTT. This codes for CASGQGANQPQHF.

The rearrangement links TRBV27 to TRBJ1-1; 9 nucleotides agree with TRBD1. CDR1 is MNHEY, CDR2 SMNVEV, per germline (reference sequence). V dropped 6 bases and J dropped 7; count of bases not matched to a gene: 9. This CDR3 is 14 amino acids long. The DNA of the CDR3 is TGTGCCAGCAGAAAGGGGACAGGGTTAGGTGAAGCTTTCTTT. Protein sequence: CASRKGTGLGEAFF.

The chain combines TRBV7-2 with TRBJ2-7; D perhaps matches TRBD2 (6 bases). CDR1 is SGHTA and CDR2 is FQGNSA in the germline V gene. The ends were cut back, 1 base at V and 6 bases at J, with 19 bases in the middle. The CDR3 has 16 amino acids. The CDR3 region has the DNA TGTGCCAGCAGCTTAGAGCTTTGGAGGGCAAGTGTCGAGCAGTACTTC. This gives the protein CASSLELWRASVEQYF.

This clone appeared a single time. The rearrangement uses TRBV12-5 and TRBJ1-1; D is uncertain. From germline, CDR1 is LGHNT and CDR2 FRNRAP. V lost 0 bases and J 1 base, leaving 12 bases between the germline ends. The CDR3 contains 16 residues. This CDR3 reads CASGLVSLRGNTEAFF. The CDR3 bases are TGTGCTAGTGGTTTGGTATCCCTACGAGGGAACACTGAAGCTTTCTTT.

The V call is TRBV7-2, the J call TRBJ2-5; 14 bases map to TRBD2. This CDR3 has 16 amino acids. Per germline, CDR1 SGHTA and CDR2 FQGNSA. V gave up 5 bases and J gave up 7 bases; unmatched junction bases: 9. CDR3 sequence reads: CASSPGTSGRIGTQYF. CDR3 DNA: TGTGCCAGCAGCCCGGGGACTAGCGGGAGAATCGGGACCCAGTACTTC.

The genes are TRBV18 and TRBJ1-2; no clear D. Trimming took 0 bases from V and 7 from J, leaving 15 bases between them. The germline gives CDR1 KGHSH, CDR2 LQKENI. The CDR3 runs 15 residues. CDR3: CASSPPVTLRGGYTF. In DNA form, the CDR3 reads TGTGCCAGCTCACCACCGGTAACCCTCCGGGGTGGCTACACCTTC.

The V and J genes are TRBV27 and TRBJ1-2; 9 nucleotides agree with TRBD1. Germline V CDR1 and CDR2: MNHEY, SMNVEV (reference sequence). The ends lost 6 bases at V and 0 bases at J; junction bases unmatched: 5. The CDR3 has 15 amino acids. The CDR3 is CASRRTGEANYGYTF. For the CDR3, the DNA is TGTGCCAGCAGAAGGACAGGGGAAGCTAACTATGGCTACACCTTC.

The chain carries TRBV2 and TRBJ2-5; tentatively, D is TRBD1 (6 bases). V dropped 1 base and J dropped 3 bases, with 21 bases sitting between them. This CDR3 is 18 amino acids long. Germline CDR1 reads SNHLY; CDR2 reads FYNNEI. The CDR3 nucleotides read TGTGCCAGCAGTGAAGGGGCAGGGGAAATACTTTTAAAAGAGACCCAGTACTTC. This translates into CASSEGAGEILLKETQYF.

The chain has TRBV2 and TRBJ2-7; weak D call: TRBD1 (6 bases). This CDR3 region has 14 residues. CDR1 is SNHLY, CDR2 FYNNEI, per germline. With 7 bases removed from V and 0 bases from J, the gap between germline ends came to 13 bases. The CDR3, as DNA: TGTGCCAGCACTATACAGGGTACCTCCTACGAGCAGTACTTC. It translates to CASTIQGTSYEQYF.

This clone was observed a few times. The V gene is TRBV12-5, the J gene TRBJ2-3; D ambiguous. Between the trimmed V and J ends, which lost 5 bases and 7 bases, there was a span of 10 bases. Germline CDR1 and CDR2: LGHNT and FRNRAP. This CDR3 is 12 amino acids long. The CDR3 protein is CASGMDANTQYF. The CDR3 nucleotides read TGTGCTAGTGGTATGGACGCGAATACGCAGTATTTT.

The chain carries TRBV5-5 and TRBJ2-3; the D gene is possibly TRBD2 (6 bases). CDR1 is SGHKS, CDR2 YYEKEE, per germline (reference sequence). V lost 3 bases and J 2 bases, leaving 10 bases between the germline ends. This CDR3 region has 14 residues. The DNA of the CDR3 is TGTGCCAGCAGCTGGGACTCAAACACAGATACGCAGTATTTT. This encodes CASSWDSNTDTQYF.

The gene calls are TRBV4-3 and TRBJ2-3; 9 bases align to TRBD2. Germline lookup yields CDR1 LGHNA and CDR2 YSLEER. This CDR3 has 17 residues. V lost 2 bases and J lost 3; bases outside the gene matches: 9. The CDR3 is CASSQNIAGARTDTQYF. In nucleotides, the CDR3 is TGCGCCAGCAGCCAAAATATAGCGGGAGCTAGGACAGATACGCAGTATTTT.

This sequence joins TRBV6-4 and TRBJ2-1; a possible D gene is TRBD1 (6 bases). CDR3 length: 13 residues. CDR1 and CDR2 from the germline V gene are MRHNA and SNTAGT. With 8 bases removed from V and 6 bases from J, the gap between germline ends came to 14 bases. The CDR3 spells CASPRGAGNEQFF. The CDR3 DNA reads as TGTGCCAGCCCCAGGGGCGCGGGCAATGAGCAGTTCTTC.

The chain links TRBV24-1 to TRBJ2-4; TRBD1 matches at 7 bases. The CDR3 is 19 amino acids. V dropped 3 bases and J dropped 2; count of bases not matched to a gene: 15. Germline assignment: CDR1 KGHDR and CDR2 SFDVKD. In DNA, the CDR3 is TGTGCCACCAGTGATCCCAAACACGAAGACAGGGAATCCAAAAACATTCAGTACTTC. This gives the protein CATSDPKHEDRESKNIQYF.

This clone rates as medium-sized. The CDR3 region is CASSIEAEYNEQFF. In DNA form, the CDR3 reads TGTGCCAGTAGTATAGAAGCGGAGTACAATGAGCAGTTCTTC. The gene calls are TRBV19 and TRBJ2-1; a weak D match, TRBD2 (5 bases). The germline gives CDR1 LNHDA, CDR2 SQIVND (reference sequence). This CDR3 spans 14 amino acids. Between the trimmed V and J ends, which lost 0 bases and 4 bases, there was a span of 7 bases.

The V gene is TRBV11-2, the J gene TRBJ2-7; 14 positions match TRBD2. Germline V CDR1 and CDR2: SGHAT, FQNNGV. The CDR3 is made up of 17 amino acids. After removal of 7 bases from V and 4 bases from J, the junction contained 12 bases not matched to a gene. CDR3 nucleotides: TGTGCCAGCACCAAAAATGGTGGGACTAGCGGGAGTTACGAGCAGTACTTC. Protein sequence: CASTKNGGTSGSYEQYF.

The gene calls are TRBV29-1 and TRBJ2-2, with D maybe TRBD2 (6 bases). CDR3 length: 14 residues. Between the trimmed V and J ends, which lost 4 bases and 4 bases, there was a span of 13 bases. CDR1 and CDR2 (germline): SQVTM, ANQGSEA. CDR3 sequence reads: CSVAGGSGTGELFF. The CDR3 coding sequence is TGCAGCGTTGCTGGGGGGTCGGGCACCGGGGAGCTGTTTTTT.

This chain joins TRBV19 and TRBJ2-7, with 11 bases matching TRBD2. Germline V gene sequence: CDR1 LNHDA, CDR2 SQIVND (reference sequence). Germline trimming cut 5 bases from V and 2 bases from J; bases unmatched to any gene: 11. This CDR3 comprises 17 residues. The CDR3 region has the DNA TGTGCCAGTAGTCCACAGGGACTAGCGGAAGTAACCTACGAGCAGTACTTC. This sequence encodes CASSPQGLAEVTYEQYF. The full variable domain, with the rest looked up from reference TRBV19 and TRBJ2-7, is DGGITQSPKYLFRKEGQNVTLSCEQNLNHDAMYWYRQDPGQGLRLIYYSQIVNDFQKGDIAEGYSVSREKKESFPLTVTSAQKNPTAFYLCASSPQGLAEVTYEQYFGPGTRLTVT.

This chain links TRBV4-1 with TRBJ2-7; TRBD1 agrees at 11 bases. The trim removed 3 bases at V and 3 bases at J, leaving 7 bases unmatched. Germline V lookup: CDR1 MGHRA, CDR2 YSYEKL. This CDR3 comprises 16 residues. CDR3 amino acids: CASSHLTGTGGYEQYF. The CDR3 region has the DNA TGCGCCAGCAGCCATCTAACCGGGACAGGGGGCTACGAGCAGTACTTC.